The 17 T cell receptor beta chains below all came from one sample that was sequenced in a study of early T cells in non-severe SARS-CoV-2 infection. TCRdb reprocessed the 5' RACE reads with MiXCR, giving one entry per CDR3 protein. The profile shows 40,000 to 60,000 distinct CDR3 sequences, about 4.2% of them singletons. Sequencing was performed on whole blood. Receptors were obtained from an adult who was a healthcare worker with PCR-confirmed SARS-CoV-2 infection or an uninfected control (not recorded which).

This clonotype was counted many times. The chain links TRBV19 to TRBJ2-2, with no clear D. Germline assignment: CDR1 LNHDA and CDR2 SQIVND (reference sequence). Deletions cut 7 bases from V and 6 bases from J, with 9 bases between. The CDR3 is made up of 12 amino acids. The CDR3 nucleotides are TGTGCCAGTATTAGAACCCCCGGGGAGCTGTTTTTT. Amino acid sequence: CASIRTPGELFF.

This clonotype was counted a few times. V is TRBV7-9 and J is TRBJ2-3; D might be TRBD1 or TRBD2, each matching 5 bases. Germline-derived CDR1 and CDR2 are SEHNR and FQNEAQ (reference sequence). V shed 5 bases and J shed 14 bases, with 17 bases lying between them. There are 12 residues in the CDR3. The CDR3 nucleotides read TGTGCCAGCAGCCCCGGGACGAAGCGCGCGTATTTT. This codes for CASSPGTKRAYF.

Ten or more counts support this clonotype. The rearrangement uses TRBV11-2 and TRBJ1-5, with D hard to call. CDR1 and CDR2 (germline): SGHAT, FQNNGV. The V gene lost 4 bases and the J gene lost 0 bases, with 10 bases spanning the gap. The CDR3 runs 15 residues. The CDR3: CASSSGPFSNQPQHF. CDR3 in DNA: TGTGCCAGCAGCTCCGGACCTTTTAGCAATCAGCCCCAGCATTTT.

The gene calls are TRBV27 and TRBJ1-1; the match to TRBD1 covers 10 bases. Germline-derived CDR1 and CDR2 are MNHEY and SMNVEV (reference sequence). The CDR3 is made up of 17 amino acids. Trimming removed 0 bases from V and 1 base from J; junction bases left unmatched: 5. CDR3 residues: CASSLSHRQGANTEAFF. The CDR3 DNA follows: TGTGCCAGCAGTTTATCTCACAGACAGGGGGCGAACACTGAAGCTTTCTTT.

Many counts were recorded for this clonotype. The gene calls are TRBV12-3 or TRBV12-4 and TRBJ1-1; tentatively, D is TRBD1 (6 bases). Between the trimmed V and J ends, which lost 7 bases and 3 bases, there was a span of 15 bases. This CDR3 comprises 14 residues. The CDR3 here is CASIMTGSDTEAFF. CDR3 bases: TGTGCCAGCATCATGACAGGCTCAGACACTGAAGCTTTCTTT.

This clonotype was seen at least ten times. The gene calls are TRBV6-1 and TRBJ2-2; possibly TRBD1 for D (5 bases). This CDR3 comprises 14 residues. V was trimmed by 6 bases and J by 1 base, leaving 9 bases between them. Per the germline V gene, CDR1 is MNHNS and CDR2 is SASEGT. The CDR3: CASSATGNTGELFF. The CDR3 nucleotides read TGTGCCAGCAGCGCCACAGGGAACACCGGGGAGCTGTTTTTT.

The CDR3 loop is CASSRTGGRGDEQFF. The CDR3 DNA sequence: TGTGCCAGCAGCAGGACAGGGGGCCGGGGCGATGAGCAGTTCTTC. This rearrangement joins TRBV7-2 to TRBJ2-1; 11 bases line up with TRBD1. V lost 5 bases, J lost 8 bases, and 8 bases stayed unmatched. Looked up from germline, CDR1 is SGHTA and CDR2 is FQGNSA. CDR3 size: 15 residues.

In its sample, this clonotype was seen many times. This chain uses TRBV5-1 with TRBJ2-4; D gene ambiguous. Germline values: CDR1 SGHRS, CDR2 YFSETQ. V dropped 4 bases and J dropped 8 bases, with 16 bases sitting between them. CDR3 size: 14 residues. The CDR3: CASSPMRPSDIQYF. As DNA, the CDR3 is TGCGCCAGCAGCCCGATGAGGCCCTCGGACATTCAGTACTTC.

The table lists this clonotype with many counts. The chain combines TRBV12-5 with TRBJ2-7; D unresolved. Trimming cost V 1 base and J 6 bases, with 10 bases left between them. The V gene's germline CDR1 is LGHNT and CDR2 FRNRAP. The CDR3 consists of 13 residues. The CDR3 sequence is CASGLALSSEQYF. The CDR3 DNA reads as TGTGCTAGTGGTTTGGCCTTGTCGAGCGAGCAGTACTTC.

This clonotype showed up many times. The chain recombines TRBV5-1 with TRBJ1-5, with D possibly being TRBD1 (6 bases). The germline gives CDR1 SGHRS, CDR2 YFSETQ. V was cut by 1 base and J by 0 bases, with 8 bases left in between. This CDR3 is 15 amino acids long. CDR3 in amino acids: CASSLTGNSNQPQHF. CDR3 DNA sequence: TGCGCCAGCAGCTTGACAGGGAATAGCAATCAGCCCCAGCATTTT.

The chain is built from TRBV5-1 and TRBJ2-2, with D uncertain. CDR1 and CDR2 (germline): SGHRS, YFSETQ. V lost 0 bases and J lost 5, with 8 bases in between. The CDR3 is 14 residues long. CDR3 sequence reads: CASSLALSTGELFF. The CDR3 DNA reads as TGCGCCAGCAGCTTGGCCCTAAGTACCGGGGAGCTGTTTTTT.

This clonotype was counted ten times or more. The chain carries TRBV6-5 and TRBJ2-7; D is perhaps TRBD2 (5 bases). Between the trimmed V and J ends, which lost 7 bases and 6 bases, there was a span of 25 bases. Germline CDR1 reads MNHEY; CDR2 reads SVGAGI. The CDR3 covers 16 residues. As DNA, the CDR3 is TGTGCCAGCAAGCCCTCGGACTCGGTTTTTTTCGGCGAGCAGTACTTC. Its protein is CASKPSDSVFFGEQYF.

This clonotype was counted ten times or more. The chain recombines TRBV10-3 with TRBJ1-5; D unresolved. Trimming took 0 bases from V and 2 from J, leaving 20 bases between them. The CDR3 contains 19 residues. In germline, CDR1 is ENHRY, CDR2 SYGVKD. CDR3 in DNA: TGTGCCATCAGTGAGTCGAAGACGGTTAGGTCGGGAGGCAATCAGCCCCAGCATTTT. Its translation is CAISESKTVRSGGNQPQHF.

This clonotype has a handful of counts. The V call is TRBV3-1, the J call TRBJ2-1; 13 bases align to TRBD2. Germline values: CDR1 LGHDT, CDR2 YNNKEL (reference sequence). V shed 1 base, J shed 0 bases, and the junction held 3 bases outside the gene matches. CDR3 size: 18 residues. The CDR3 bases are TGTGCCAGCAGCCAAGTTTGGACTAGCGGGAGCTCCTACAATGAGCAGTTCTTC. This gives the protein CASSQVWTSGSSYNEQFF.

Comment on this clonotype: A read error is possible here, since a much larger clone lies one base away. The rearrangement links TRBV5-1 to TRBJ2-1; TRBD1 agrees at 9 bases. The CDR3 covers 15 residues. Germline CDR1 is SGHRS and CDR2 is YFSETQ. The CDR3 region has the DNA TGCGCCAACAGCGAGTTGACAGGGGGCTACAATGAGCAGTTCTTC. It yields the protein CANSELTGGYNEQFF.

This clonotype was recorded at least ten times. The chain carries TRBV20-1 and TRBJ2-1, with TRBD2 matching over 10 bases. J lost 10 bases, V lost 0 bases, and 3 bases had no gene match. The germline gives CDR1 DFQATT, CDR2 SNEGSKA (reference sequence). CDR3 length: 13 residues. CDR3 nucleotides: TGCAGTGCTAGAGATCCTAGCGGGAGCGAGCAGTTCTTC. Translation: CSARDPSGSEQFF.

At least ten counts were recorded for this clonotype. CDR3 loop: CASSYRGSTFF. The CDR3 coding sequence is TGTGCCAGCAGCTACAGAGGGTCGACTTTCTTT. The J gene is TRBJ1-1, the V gene TRBV7-2; the D is unclear. The V end lost 4 bases, the J end lost 12 bases, and 12 bases lay between the germline ends. There are 11 residues in the CDR3. Germline V gene data show CDR1 as SGHTA and CDR2 as FQGNSA. The variable domain in full, completed from reference TRBV7-2 and TRBJ1-1, reads GAGVSQSPSNKVTEKGKDVELRCDPISGHTALYWYRQSLGQGLEFLIYFQGNSAPDKSGLPSDRFSAERTGGSVSTLTIQRTQQEDSAVYLCASSYRGSTFFGQGTRLTVV.